Following are 5 T cell receptor beta chains from one sample sequenced in a study of cytomegalovirus exposure and HLA in healthy donors. The PCR employed 60 Vbeta primers together with 13 Jbeta primers. Produced via immunoSEQ multiplex PCR; TCRdb's table is partial and in-frame only. The sample shows fewer than 150,000 clones, and around 4% sits with its ten largest clones. Sequencing was carried out using PBMCs. The receptors originated from a young man in good health and CMV-seronegative.

The chain couples TRBV18 to TRBJ1-3, with D possibly TRBD1 on 6 matching bases. CDR3 length equals 16 residues. Trimming took off 4 bases at V and 0 bases at J, with 13 bases between the two ends. Looked up from germline, CDR1 is KGHSH and CDR2 is LQKENI. CDR3 sequence (DNA): TGTGCCAGCTCACTAGGACAGTCTTTCTCTGGAAACACCATATATTTT. Its protein is CASSLGQSFSGNTIYF.

The chain recombines TRBV28 with TRBJ1-1; D is ambiguous. Germline V gene data show CDR1 as MDHEN and CDR2 as SYDVKM. CDR3 length equals 13 residues. V was trimmed by 1 base and J by 12 bases, leaving 15 bases between them. This CDR3 is CASSLSLEVETFF. The CDR3 DNA reads TGTGCCAGCAGTTTATCCCTAGAGGTGGAGACTTTCTTT.

The genes are TRBV5-5 and TRBJ1-1; D gene unclear. V was trimmed by 0 bases and J by 0 bases, leaving 12 bases between them. The CDR3 is 16 amino acids. The germline V gene has CDR1 SGHKS and CDR2 YYEKEE (reference sequence). Written as DNA, the CDR3 is TGTGCCAGCAGCTTGGAGGGAGTGTCCATGAACACTGAAGCTTTCTTT. It encodes CASSLEGVSMNTEAFF.

This chain joins TRBV5-5 and TRBJ2-7; D may be TRBD1 (6 bases). There are 13 residues in the CDR3. Germline V gene data show CDR1 as SGHKS and CDR2 as YYEKEE (reference sequence). Deletions cut 1 base from V and 7 bases from J, with 12 bases between. CDR3 region: CASSLMGTREQYF. The CDR3 coding sequence is TGTGCCAGCAGCTTGATGGGGACAAGGGAGCAGTACTTC.

Details on this clone: This same CDR3 is encoded by further DNA sequences in the sample. This rearrangement joins TRBV5-6 to TRBJ1-1, with D unclear. V was clipped by 0 bases and J by 0 bases, with 3 bases between them. Germline V lookup: CDR1 SGHDT, CDR2 YYEEEE. The CDR3 runs to 13 residues. The CDR3 reads CASSLAVNTEAFF. CDR3 in DNA: TGTGCCAGCAGCTTGGCTGTGAACACTGAAGCTTTCTTT.